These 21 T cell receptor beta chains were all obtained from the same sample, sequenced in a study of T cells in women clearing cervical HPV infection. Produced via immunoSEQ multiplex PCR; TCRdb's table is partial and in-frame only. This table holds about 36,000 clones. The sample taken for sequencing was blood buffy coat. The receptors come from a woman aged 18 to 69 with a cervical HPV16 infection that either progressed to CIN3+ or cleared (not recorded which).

The CDR3 protein is CSVKNQGSNYGYTF. CDR3 bases read: TGCAGTGTAAAGAACCAGGGGAGTAACTATGGC. The chain links TRBV20-1 to TRBJ1-2; TRBD1 might be the D (6 bases). The read terminates 3 residues ahead of where the CDR3 ends, so the germline J gene completes it. Germline V gives CDR1 DFQATT, CDR2 SNEGSKA (reference sequence). The CDR3 covers 14 residues. Trimming left V 7 bases short and J 1 base short, with 16 bases between.

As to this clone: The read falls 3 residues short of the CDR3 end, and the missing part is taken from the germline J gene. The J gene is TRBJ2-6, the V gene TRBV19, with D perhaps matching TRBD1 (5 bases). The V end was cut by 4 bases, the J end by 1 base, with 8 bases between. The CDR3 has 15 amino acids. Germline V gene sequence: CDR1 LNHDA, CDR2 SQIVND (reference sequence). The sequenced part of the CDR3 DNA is TGTGCCAGTAGTAACCCAGGGTCTGGGGCCAACGTC. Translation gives CASSNPGSGANV. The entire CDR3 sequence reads CASSNPGSGANVLTF.

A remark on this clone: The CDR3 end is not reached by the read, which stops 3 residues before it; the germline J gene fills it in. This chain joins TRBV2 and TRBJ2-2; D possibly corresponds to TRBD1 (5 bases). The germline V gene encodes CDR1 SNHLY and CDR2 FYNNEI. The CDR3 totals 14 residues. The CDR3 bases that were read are TGTGCCAGCAGTGGACTGGCTGGGGCCAACGTG. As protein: CASSGLAGANV. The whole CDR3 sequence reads CASSGLAGANVLFF. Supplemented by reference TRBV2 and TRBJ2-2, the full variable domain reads EPEVTQTPSHQVTQMGQEVILRCVPISNHLYFYWYRQILGQKVEFLVSFYNNEISEKSEIFDDQFSVERPDGSNFTLKIRSTKLEDSAMYFCASSGLAGANVLFFGEGSRLTVL.

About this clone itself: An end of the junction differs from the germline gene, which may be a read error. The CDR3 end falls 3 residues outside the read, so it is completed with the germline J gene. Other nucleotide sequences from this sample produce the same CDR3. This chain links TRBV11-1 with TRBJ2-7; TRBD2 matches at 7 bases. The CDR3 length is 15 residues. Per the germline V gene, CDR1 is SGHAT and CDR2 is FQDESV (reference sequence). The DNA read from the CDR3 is TGTGCCAGTAGCTCGCCTAGCGGACCAACCTACGAG. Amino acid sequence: CASSSPSGPTYE. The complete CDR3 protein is CASSSPSGPTYEQYF.

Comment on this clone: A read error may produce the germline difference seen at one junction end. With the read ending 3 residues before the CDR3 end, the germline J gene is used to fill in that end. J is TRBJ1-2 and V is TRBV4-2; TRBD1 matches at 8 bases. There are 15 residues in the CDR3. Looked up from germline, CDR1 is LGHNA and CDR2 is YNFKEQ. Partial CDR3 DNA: TGCGCCAGCAGCCAAGAGGCTCAGGGGGCCTATGGC. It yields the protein CASSQEAQGAYG. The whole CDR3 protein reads CASSQEAQGAYGYTF.

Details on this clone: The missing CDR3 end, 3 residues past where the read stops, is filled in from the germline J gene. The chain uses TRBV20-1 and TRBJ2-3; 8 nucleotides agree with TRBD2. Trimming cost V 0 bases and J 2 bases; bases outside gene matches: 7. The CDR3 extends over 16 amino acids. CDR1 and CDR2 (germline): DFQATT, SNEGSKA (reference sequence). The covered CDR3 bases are TGCAGTGCTAGAGATGGTATAGCGGGGTACACAGATACG. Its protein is CSARDGIAGYTDT. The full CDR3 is CSARDGIAGYTDTQYF.

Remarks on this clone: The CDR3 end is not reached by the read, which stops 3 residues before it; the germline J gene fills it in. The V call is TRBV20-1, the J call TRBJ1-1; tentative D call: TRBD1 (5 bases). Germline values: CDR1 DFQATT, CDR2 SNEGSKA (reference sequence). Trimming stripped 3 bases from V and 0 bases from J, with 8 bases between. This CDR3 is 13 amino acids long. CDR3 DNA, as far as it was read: TGCAGTGCTAGCCAGGGAATGAACACTGAA. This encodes CSASQGMNTE. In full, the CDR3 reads CSASQGMNTEAFF.

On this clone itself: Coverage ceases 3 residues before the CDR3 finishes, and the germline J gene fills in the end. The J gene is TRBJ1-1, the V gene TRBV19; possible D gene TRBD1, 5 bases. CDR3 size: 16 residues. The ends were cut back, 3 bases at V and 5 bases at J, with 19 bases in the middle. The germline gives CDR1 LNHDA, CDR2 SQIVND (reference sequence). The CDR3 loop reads CASSIPTKFGGTEAFF. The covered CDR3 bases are TGTGCCAGTAGTATCCCGACAAAATTTGGGGGGACTGAA. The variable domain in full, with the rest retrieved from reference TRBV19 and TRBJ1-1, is DGGITQSPKYLFRKEGQNVTLSCEQNLNHDAMYWYRQDPGQGLRLIYYSQIVNDFQKGDIAEGYSVSREKKESFPLTVTSAQKNPTAFYLCASSIPTKFGGTEAFFGQGTRLTVV.

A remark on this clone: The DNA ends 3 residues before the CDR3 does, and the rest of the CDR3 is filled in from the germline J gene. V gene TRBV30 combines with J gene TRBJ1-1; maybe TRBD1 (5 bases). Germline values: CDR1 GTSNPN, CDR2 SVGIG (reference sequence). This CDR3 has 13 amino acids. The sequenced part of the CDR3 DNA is TGTGCCTGGAGTGTAAGTGTGGGGCCGGGA. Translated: CAWSVSVGPG. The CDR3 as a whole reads CAWSVSVGPGAFF.

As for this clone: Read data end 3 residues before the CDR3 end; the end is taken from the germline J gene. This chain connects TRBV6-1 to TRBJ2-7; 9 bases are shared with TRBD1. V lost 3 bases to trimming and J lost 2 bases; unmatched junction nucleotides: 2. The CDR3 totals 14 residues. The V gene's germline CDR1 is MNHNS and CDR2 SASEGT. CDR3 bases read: TGTGCCAGCAGTGAGGGACAGGGAGCCTACGAG. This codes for CASSEGQGAYE. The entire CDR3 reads CASSEGQGAYEQYF.

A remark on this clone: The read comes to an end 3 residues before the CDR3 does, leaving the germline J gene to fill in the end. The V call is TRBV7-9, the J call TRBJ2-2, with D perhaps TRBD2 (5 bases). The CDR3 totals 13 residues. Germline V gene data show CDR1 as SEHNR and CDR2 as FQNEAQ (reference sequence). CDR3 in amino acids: CASSLVAGEKLFF. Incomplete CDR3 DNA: TGTGCCAGCAGCTTAGTAGCCGGGGAAAAG.

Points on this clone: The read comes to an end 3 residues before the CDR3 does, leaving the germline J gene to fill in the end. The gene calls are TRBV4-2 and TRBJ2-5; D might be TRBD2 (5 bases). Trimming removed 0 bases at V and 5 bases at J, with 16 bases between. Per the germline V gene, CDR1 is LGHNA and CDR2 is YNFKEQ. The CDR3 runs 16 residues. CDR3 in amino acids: CASSQDATGERETQYF. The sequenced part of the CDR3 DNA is TGTGCCAGCAGCCAAGATGCAACCGGGGAAAGGGAGACC.

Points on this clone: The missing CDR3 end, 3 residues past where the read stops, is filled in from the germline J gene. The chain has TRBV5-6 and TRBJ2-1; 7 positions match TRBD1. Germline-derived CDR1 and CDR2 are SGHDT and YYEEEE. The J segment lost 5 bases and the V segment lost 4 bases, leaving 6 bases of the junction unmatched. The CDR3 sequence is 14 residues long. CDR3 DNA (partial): TGTGCCAGCAGCAAGGACAGGTACAACAATGAG. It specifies CASSKDRYNNE. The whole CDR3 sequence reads CASSKDRYNNEQFF.

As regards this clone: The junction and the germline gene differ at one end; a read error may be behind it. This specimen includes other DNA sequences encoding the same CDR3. CDR3 DNA (partial): TGTGCCTGGAGTGTAGGGCCAAACACA. This encodes CAWSVGPNT. The entire CDR3 reads CAWSVGPNTIYF. V is TRBV30 and J is TRBJ1-3, with D uncertain. From the germline J gene comes the end of the CDR3, since the read stops 3 residues before it. The CDR3 has 12 amino acids. Germline lookup yields CDR1 GTSNPN and CDR2 SVGIG (reference sequence).

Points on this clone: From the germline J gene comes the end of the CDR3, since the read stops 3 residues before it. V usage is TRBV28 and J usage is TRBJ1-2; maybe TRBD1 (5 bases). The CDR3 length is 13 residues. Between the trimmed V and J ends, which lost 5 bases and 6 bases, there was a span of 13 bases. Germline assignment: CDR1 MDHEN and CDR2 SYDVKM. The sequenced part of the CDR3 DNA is TGTGCCAGCAGTCCAGCGGGAGGGGATGGC. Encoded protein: CASSPAGGDG. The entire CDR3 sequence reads CASSPAGGDGYTF.

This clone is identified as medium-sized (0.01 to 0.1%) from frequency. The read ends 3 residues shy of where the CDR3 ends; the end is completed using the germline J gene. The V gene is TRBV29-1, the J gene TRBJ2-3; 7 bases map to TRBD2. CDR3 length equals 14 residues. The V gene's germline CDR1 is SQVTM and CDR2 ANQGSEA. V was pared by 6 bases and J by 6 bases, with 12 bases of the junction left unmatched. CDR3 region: CSVATGGRWDTQYF. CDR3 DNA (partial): TGCAGCGTCGCCACGGGGGGACGATGGGATACG.

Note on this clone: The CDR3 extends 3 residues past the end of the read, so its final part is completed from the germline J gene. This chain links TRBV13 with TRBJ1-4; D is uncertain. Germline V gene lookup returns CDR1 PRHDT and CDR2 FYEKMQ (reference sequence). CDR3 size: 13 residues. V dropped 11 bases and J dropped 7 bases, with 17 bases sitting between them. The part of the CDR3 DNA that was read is TGTGCCCCCTCGGACTTCCTGGGTGAAAAA. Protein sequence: CAPSDFLGEK. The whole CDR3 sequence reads CAPSDFLGEKLFF.

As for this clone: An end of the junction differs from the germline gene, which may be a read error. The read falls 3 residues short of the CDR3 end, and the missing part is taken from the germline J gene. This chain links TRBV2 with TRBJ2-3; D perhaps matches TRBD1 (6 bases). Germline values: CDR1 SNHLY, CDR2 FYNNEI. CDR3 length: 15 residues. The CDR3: CAGSETGTRNQPQYF. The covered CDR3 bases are TGTGCCGGCAGTGAGACAGGCACGAGAAATCAGCCG.

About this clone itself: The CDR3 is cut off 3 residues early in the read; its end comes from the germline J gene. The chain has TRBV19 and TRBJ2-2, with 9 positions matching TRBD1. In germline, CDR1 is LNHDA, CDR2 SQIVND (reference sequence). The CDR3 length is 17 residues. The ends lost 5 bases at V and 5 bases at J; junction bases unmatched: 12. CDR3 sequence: CASSLYLTGGGTGELFF. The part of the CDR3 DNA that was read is TGTGCCAGTAGTCTCTACCTGACAGGGGGAGGGACCGGGGAG.

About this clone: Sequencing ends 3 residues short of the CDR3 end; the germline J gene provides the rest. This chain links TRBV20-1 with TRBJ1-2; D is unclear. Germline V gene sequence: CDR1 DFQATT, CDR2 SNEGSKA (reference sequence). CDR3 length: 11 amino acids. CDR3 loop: CSARVVPSYTF. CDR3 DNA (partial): TGCAGTGCTAGAGTTGTTCCAAGC.

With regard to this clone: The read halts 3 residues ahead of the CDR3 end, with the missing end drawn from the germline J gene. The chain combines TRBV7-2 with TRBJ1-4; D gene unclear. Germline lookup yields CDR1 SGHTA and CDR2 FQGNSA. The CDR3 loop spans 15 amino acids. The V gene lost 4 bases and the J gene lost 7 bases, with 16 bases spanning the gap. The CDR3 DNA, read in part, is TGTGCCAGCAGCTCCAGTCCTGGCTCGGGTGAAAAA. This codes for CASSSSPGSGEK. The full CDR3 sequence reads CASSSSPGSGEKLFF.